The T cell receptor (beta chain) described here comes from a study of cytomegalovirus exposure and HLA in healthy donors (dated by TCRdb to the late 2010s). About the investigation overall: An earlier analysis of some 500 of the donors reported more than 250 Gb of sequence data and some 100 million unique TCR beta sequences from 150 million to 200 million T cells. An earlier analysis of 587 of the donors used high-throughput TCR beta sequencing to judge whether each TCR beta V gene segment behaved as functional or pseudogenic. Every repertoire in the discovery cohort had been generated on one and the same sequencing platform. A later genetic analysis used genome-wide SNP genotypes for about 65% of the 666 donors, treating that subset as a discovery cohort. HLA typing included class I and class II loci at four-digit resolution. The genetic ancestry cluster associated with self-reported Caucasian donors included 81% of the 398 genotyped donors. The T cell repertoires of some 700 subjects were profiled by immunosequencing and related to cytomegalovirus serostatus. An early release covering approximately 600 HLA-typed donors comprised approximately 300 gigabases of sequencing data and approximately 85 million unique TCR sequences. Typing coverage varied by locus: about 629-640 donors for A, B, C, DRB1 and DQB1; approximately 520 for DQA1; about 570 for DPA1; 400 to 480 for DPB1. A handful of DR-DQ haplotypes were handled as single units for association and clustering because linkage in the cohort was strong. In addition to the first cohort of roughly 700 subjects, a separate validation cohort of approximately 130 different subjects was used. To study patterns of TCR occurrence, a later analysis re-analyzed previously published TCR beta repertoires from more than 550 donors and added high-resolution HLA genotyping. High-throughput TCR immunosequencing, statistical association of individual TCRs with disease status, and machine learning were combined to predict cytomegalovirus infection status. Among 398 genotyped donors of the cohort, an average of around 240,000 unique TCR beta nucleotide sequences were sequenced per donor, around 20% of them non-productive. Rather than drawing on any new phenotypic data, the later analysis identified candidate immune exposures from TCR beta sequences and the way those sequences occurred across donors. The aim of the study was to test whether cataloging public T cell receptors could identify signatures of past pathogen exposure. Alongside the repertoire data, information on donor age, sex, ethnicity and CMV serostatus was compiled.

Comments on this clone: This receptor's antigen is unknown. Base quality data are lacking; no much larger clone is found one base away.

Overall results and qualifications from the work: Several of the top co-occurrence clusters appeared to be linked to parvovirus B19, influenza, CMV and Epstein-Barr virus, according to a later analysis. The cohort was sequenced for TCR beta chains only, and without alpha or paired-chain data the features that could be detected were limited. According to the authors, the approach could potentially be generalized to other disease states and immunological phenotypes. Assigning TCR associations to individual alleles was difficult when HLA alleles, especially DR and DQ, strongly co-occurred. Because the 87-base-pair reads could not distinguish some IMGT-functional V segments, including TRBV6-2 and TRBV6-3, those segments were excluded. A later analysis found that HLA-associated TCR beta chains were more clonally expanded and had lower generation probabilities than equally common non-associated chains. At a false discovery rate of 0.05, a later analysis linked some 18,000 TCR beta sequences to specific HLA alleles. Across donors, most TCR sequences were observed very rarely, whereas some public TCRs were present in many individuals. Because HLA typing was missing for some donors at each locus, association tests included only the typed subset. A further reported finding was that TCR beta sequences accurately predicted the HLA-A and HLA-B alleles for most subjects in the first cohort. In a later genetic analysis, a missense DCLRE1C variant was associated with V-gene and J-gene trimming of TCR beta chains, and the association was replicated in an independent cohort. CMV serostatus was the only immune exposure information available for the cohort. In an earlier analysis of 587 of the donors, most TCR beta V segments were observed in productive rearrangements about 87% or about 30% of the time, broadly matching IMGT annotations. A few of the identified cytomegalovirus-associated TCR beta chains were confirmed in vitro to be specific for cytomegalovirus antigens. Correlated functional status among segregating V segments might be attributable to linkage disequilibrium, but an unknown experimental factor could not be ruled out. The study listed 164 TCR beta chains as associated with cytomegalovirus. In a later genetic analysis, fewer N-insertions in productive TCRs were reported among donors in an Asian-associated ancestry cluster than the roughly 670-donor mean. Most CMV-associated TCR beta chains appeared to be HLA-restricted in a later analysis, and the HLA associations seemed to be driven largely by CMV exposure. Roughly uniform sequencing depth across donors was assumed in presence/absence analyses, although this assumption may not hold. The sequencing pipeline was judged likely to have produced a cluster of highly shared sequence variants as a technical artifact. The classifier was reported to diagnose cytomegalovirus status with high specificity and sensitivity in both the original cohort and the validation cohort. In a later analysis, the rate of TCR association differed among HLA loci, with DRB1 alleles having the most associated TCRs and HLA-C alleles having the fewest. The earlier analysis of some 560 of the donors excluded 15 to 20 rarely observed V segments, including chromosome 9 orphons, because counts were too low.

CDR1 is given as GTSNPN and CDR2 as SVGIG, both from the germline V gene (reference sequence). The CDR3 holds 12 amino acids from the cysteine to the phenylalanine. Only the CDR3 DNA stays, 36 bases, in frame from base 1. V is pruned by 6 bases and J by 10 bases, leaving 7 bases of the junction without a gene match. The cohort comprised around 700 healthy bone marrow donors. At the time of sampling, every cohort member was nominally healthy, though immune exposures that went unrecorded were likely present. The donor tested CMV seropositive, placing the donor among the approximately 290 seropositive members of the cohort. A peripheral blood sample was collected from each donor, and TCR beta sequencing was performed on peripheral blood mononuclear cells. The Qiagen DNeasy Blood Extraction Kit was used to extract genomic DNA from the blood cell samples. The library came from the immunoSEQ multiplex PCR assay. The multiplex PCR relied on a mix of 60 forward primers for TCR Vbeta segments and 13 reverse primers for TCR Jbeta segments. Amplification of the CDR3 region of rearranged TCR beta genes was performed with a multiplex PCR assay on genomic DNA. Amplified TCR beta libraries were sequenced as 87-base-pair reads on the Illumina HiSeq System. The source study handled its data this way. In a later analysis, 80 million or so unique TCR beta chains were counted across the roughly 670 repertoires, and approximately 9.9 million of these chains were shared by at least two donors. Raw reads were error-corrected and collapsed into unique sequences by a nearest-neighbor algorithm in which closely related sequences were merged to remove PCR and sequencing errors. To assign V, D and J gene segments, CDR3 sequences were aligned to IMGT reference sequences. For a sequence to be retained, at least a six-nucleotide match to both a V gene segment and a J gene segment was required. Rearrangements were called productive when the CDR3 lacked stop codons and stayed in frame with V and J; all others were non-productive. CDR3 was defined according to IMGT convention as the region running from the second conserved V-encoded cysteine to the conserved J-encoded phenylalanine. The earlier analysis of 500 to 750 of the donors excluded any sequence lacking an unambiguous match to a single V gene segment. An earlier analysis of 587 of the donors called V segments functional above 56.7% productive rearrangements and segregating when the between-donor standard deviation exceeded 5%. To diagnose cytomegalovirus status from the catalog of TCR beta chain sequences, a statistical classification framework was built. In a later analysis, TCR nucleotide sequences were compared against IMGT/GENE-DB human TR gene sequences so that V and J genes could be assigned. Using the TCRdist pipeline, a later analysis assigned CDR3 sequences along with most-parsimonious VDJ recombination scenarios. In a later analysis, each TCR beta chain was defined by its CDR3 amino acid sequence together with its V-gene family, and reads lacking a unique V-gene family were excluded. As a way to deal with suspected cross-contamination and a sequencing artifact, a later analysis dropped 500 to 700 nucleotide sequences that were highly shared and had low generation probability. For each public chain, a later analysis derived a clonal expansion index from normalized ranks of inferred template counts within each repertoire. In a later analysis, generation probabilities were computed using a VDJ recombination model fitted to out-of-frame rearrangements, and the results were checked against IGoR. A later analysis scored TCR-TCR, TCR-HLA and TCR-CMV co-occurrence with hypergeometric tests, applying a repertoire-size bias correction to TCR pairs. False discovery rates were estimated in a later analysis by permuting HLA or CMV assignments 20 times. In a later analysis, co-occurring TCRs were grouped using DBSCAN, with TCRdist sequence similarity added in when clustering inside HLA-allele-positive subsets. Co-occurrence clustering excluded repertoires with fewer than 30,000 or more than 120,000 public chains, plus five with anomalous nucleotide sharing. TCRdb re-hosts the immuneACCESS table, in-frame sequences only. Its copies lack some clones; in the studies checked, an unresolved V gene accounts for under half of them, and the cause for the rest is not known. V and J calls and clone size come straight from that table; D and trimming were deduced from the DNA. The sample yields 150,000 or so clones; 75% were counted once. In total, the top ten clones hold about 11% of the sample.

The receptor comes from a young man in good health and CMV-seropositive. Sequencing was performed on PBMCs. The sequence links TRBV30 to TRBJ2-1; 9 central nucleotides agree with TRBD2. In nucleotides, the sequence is TGTGCCTGCAGCGGGAGGACCCGCGAGCAGTTCTTC. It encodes CACSGRTREQFF.